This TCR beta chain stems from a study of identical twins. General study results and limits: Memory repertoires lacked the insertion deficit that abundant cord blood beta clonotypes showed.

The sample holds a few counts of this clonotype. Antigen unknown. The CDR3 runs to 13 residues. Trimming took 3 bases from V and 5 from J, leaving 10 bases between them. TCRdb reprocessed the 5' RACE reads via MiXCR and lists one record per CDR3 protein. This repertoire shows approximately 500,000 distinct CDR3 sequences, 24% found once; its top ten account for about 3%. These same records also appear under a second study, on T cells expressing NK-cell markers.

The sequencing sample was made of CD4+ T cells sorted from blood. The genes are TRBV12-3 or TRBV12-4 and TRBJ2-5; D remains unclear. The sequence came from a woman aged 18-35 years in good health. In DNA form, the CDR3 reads TGTGCCAGCAGTTTGTGGGGAAGGGAGACCCAGTACTTC. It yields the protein CASSLWGRETQYF.